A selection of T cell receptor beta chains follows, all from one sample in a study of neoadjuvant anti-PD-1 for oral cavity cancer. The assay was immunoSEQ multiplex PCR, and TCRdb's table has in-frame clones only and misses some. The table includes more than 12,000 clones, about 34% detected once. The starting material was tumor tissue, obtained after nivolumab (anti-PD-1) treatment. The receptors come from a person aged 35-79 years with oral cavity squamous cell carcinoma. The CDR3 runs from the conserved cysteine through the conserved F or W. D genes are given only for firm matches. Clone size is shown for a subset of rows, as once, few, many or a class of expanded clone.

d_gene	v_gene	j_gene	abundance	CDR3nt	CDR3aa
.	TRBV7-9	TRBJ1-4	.	TGTGCCAGCAGCTTAGGACGGGAAAAACTGTTTTTT	CASSLGREKLFF
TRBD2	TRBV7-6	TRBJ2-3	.	TGTGCCAGCAGCTCAAATCTAGCGGGGAACACAGATACGCAGTATTTT	CASSSNLAGNTDTQYF
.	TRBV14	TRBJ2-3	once	TGTGCCAGCAGCCGCCGGACGGGTGGGAGCACAGATACGCAGTATTTT	CASSRRTGGSTDTQYF
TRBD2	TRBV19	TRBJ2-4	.	TGTGCCAGTAGTATCCGGACTAGCGGGGGGGCTAGCATTCAGTACTTC	CASSIRTSGGASIQYF
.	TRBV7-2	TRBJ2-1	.	TGTGCCAGCAGCTTACGCAATGAGCAGTTCTTC	CASSLRNEQFF
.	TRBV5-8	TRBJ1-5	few	TGTGCCAGCAGTCTTGGACGAAATCAGCCCCAGCATTTT	CASSLGRNQPQHF
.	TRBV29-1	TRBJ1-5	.	TGCAGCGTCTCCGGGGGTGGGCAGCCCCAGCATTTT	CSVSGGGQPQHF
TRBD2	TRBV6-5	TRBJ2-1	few	TGTGCCAGCAGCCGACTAGCGGGGGGGCTTGAGCAGTTCTTC	CASSRLAGGLEQFF
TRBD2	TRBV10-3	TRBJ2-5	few	TGTGCCATCAGTGACGGGGGGGTGAACCAAGAGACCCAGTACTTC	CAISDGGVNQETQYF
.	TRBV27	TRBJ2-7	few	TGTGCCAGCAGTCTCCAGTTTCAATACGAGCAGTACTTC	CASSLQFQYEQYF
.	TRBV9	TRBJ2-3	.	TGTGCCAGCAGCGTAGTAGGTAGGAGCTACGGCACAGATACGCAGTATTTT	CASSVVGRSYGTDTQYF
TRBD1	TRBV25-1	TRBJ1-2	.	TGTGCCAGCAGTGGGGGACCGGGGACAGGGGGCAATGGCTACACCTTC	CASSGGPGTGGNGYTF
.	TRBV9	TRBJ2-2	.	TGTGCCAGCAGTCCACTCCACGGGGGAACCGGGGAGCTGTTTTTT	CASSPLHGGTGELFF
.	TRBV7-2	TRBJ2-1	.	TGTGCCAGCAGCTTAGAGGGTCGTTCCCACTACAATGAGCAGTTCTTC	CASSLEGRSHYNEQFF
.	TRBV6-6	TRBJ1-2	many	TGTGCCAGCAGTAGCCGGGACTTAGGGTTTGGCTACACCTTC	CASSSRDLGFGYTF
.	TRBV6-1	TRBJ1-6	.	TGTGCCAGCAGTGAAGGGTATAATTCACCCCTCCACTTT	CASSEGYNSPLHF
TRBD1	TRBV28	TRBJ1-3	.	TGTGCCAGCAGTTCTCCCGGACAGGTTTTCTCTGGAAACACCATATATTTT	CASSSPGQVFSGNTIYF